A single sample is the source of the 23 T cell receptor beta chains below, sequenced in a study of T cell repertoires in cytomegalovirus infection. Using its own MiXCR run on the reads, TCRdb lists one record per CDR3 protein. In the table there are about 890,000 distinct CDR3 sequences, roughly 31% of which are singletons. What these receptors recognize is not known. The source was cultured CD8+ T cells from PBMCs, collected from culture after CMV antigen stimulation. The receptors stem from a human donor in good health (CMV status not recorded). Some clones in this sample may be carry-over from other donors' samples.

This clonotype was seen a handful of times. The DNA for the CDR3 is TGTGCCAGTAGTGCAGACCACAGGGCGGGCAATCAGCCCCAGCATTTT. This codes for CASSADHRAGNQPQHF. The V call is TRBV19, the J call TRBJ1-5; the D gene is possibly TRBD1 (6 bases). Trimming stripped 5 bases from V and 2 bases from J, with 16 bases between. The CDR3 runs 16 residues. The germline gives CDR1 LNHDA, CDR2 SQIVND (reference sequence).

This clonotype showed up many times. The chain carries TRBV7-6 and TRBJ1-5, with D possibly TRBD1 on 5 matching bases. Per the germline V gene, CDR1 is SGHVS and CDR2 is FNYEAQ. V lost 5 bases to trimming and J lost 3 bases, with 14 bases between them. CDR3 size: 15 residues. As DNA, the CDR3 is TGTGCCAGCAGCCTCAGCTTGGGGACCAATCAGCCCCAGCATTTT. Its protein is CASSLSLGTNQPQHF.

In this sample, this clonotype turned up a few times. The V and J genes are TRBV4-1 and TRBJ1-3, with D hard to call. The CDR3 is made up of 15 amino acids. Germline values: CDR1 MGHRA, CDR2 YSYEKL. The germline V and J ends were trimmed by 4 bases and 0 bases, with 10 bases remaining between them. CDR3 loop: CASSRPQSSGNTIYF. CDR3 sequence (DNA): TGCGCCAGCAGCCGTCCTCAGAGCTCTGGAAACACCATATATTTT.

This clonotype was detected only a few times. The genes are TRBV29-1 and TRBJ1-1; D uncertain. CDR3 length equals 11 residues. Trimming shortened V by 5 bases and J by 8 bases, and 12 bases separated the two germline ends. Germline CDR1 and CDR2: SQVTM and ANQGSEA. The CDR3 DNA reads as TGCAGCGTTCCGGATGGAGGGGAAGCTTTCTTT. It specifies CSVPDGGEAFF.

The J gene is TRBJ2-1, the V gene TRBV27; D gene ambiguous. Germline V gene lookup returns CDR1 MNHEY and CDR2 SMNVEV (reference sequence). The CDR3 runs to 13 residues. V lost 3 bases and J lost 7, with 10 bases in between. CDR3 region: CASSFIGQNEQFF. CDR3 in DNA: TGTGCCAGCAGTTTCATCGGTCAAAATGAGCAGTTCTTC.

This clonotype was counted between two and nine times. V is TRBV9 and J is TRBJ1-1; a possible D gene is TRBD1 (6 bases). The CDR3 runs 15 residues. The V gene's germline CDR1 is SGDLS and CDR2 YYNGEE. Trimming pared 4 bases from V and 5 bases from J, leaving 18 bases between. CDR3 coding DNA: TGTGCCAGCAGCTCTCCAGGGGCGGGCGGAACTGAAGCTTTCTTT. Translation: CASSSPGAGGTEAFF.

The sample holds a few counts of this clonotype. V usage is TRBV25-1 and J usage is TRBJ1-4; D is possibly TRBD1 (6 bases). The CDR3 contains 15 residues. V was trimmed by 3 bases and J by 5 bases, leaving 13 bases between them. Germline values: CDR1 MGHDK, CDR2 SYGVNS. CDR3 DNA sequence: TGTGCCAGCAGTGAGCAGGGGCGGCAGAATGAAAAACTGTTTTTT. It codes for CASSEQGRQNEKLFF.

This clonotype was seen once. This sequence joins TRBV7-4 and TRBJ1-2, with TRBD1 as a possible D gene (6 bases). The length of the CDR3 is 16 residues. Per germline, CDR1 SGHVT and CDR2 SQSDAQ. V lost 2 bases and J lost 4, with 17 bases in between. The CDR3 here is CASSLQLRGMVYGYTF. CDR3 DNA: TGTGCCAGCAGCTTACAGCTGAGGGGGATGGTCTATGGCTACACCTTC. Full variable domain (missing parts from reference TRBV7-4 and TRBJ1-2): GAGVSQSPRYKVAKRGRDVALRCDSISGHVTLYWYRQTLGQGSEVLTYSQSDAQRDKSGRPSGRFSAERPERSVSTLKIQRTEQGDSAVYLCASSLQLRGMVYGYTFGSGTRLTVV.

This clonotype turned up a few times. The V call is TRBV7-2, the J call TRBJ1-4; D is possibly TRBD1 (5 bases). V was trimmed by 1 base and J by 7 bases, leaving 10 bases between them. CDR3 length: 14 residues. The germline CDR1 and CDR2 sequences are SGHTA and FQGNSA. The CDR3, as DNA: TGTGCCAGCAGCTTAGACTTGGGGGGTGAAAAACTGTTTTTT. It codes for CASSLDLGGEKLFF. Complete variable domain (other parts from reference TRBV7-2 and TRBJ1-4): GAGVSQSPSNKVTEKGKDVELRCDPISGHTALYWYRQSLGQGLEFLIYFQGNSAPDKSGLPSDRFSAERTGGSVSTLTIQRTQQEDSAVYLCASSLDLGGEKLFFGSGTQLSVL.

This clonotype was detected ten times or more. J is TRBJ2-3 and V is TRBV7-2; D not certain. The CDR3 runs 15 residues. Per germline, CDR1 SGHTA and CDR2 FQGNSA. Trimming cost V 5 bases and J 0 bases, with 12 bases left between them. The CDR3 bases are TGTGCCAGCAGCACCATATCCGGGAGCACAGATACGCAGTATTTT. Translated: CASSTISGSTDTQYF. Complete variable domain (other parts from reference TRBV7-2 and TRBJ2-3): GAGVSQSPSNKVTEKGKDVELRCDPISGHTALYWYRQSLGQGLEFLIYFQGNSAPDKSGLPSDRFSAERTGGSVSTLTIQRTQQEDSAVYLCASSTISGSTDTQYFGPGTRLTVL.

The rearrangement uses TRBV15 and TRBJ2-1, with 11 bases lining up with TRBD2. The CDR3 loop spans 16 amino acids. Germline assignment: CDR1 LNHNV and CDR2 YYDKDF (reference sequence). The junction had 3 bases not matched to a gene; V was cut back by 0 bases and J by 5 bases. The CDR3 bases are TGTGCCACCAGCAGAGACGCACTAGCGGGGGACAATGAGCAGTTCTTC. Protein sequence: CATSRDALAGDNEQFF.

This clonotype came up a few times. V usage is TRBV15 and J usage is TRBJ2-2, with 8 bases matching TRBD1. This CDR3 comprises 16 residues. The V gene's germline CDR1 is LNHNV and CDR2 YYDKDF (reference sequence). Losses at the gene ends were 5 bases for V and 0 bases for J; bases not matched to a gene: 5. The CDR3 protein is CATSGTGYANTGELFF. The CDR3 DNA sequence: TGTGCCACCAGCGGGACAGGCTACGCGAACACCGGGGAGCTGTTTTTT.

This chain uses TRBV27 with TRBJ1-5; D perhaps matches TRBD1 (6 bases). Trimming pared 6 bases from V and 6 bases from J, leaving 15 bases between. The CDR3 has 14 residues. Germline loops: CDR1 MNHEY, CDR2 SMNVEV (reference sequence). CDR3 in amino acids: CASSPQGASQPQHF. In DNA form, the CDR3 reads TGTGCCAGCAGCCCACAGGGTGCGAGTCAGCCCCAGCATTTT.

The CDR3 sequence is CATWSSGNTIYF. The CDR3 DNA follows: TGTGCCACCTGGAGCTCTGGAAACACCATATATTTT. V usage is TRBV12-3 or TRBV12-4 and J usage is TRBJ1-3; D remains unclear. CDR3 length equals 12 residues. The ends were cut back, 10 bases at V and 0 bases at J, with 7 bases in the middle.

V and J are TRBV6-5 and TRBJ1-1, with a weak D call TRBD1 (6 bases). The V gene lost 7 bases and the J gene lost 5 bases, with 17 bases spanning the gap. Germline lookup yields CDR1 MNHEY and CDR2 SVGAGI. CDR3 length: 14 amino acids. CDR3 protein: CASTRQGGETEAFF. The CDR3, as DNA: TGTGCCAGCACCCGTCAAGGGGGGGAGACTGAAGCTTTCTTT.

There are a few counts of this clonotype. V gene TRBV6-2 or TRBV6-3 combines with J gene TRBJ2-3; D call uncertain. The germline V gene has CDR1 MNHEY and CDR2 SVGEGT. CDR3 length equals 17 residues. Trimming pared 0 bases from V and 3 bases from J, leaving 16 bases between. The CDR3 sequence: CASSYSNALGETDTQYF. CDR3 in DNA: TGTGCCAGCAGTTACTCGAACGCCCTAGGCGAGACAGATACGCAGTATTTT.

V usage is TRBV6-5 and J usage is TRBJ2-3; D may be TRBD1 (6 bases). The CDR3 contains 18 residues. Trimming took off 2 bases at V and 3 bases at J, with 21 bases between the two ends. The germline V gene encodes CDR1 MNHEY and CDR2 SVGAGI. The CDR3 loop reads CASSYLGAGEFRTDTQYF. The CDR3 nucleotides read TGTGCCAGCAGTTACCTCGGGGCAGGGGAGTTCAGGACAGATACGCAGTATTTT.

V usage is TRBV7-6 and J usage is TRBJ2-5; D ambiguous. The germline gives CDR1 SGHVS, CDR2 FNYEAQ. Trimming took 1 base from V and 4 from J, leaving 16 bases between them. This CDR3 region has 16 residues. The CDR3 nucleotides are TGTGCCAGCAGCTTAGTCTCCCCTCCTCAAAGAGAGACCCAGTACTTC. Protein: CASSLVSPPQRETQYF.

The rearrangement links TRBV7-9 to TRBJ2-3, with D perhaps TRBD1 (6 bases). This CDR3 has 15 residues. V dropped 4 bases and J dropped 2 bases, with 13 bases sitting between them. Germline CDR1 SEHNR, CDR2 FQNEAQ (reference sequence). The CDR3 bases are TGTGCCAGCAGCTCTACAGGGTCCCCCACAGATACGCAGTATTTT. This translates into CASSSTGSPTDTQYF.

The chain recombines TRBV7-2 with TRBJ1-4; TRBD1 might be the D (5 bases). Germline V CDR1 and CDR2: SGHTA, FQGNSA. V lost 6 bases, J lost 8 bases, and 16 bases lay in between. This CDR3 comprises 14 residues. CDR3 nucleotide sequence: TGTGCCAGCAGTCGTCAAGGGGACTTGGAAAAACTGTTTTTT. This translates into CASSRQGDLEKLFF.

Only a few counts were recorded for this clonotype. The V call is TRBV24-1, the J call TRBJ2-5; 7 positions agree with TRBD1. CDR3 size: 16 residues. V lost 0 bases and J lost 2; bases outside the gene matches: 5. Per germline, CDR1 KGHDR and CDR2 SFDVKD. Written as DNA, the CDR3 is TGTGCCACCAGTGATTTGGGAAACAGGGGTCAAGAGACCCAGTACTTC. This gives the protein CATSDLGNRGQETQYF.

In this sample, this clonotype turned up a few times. The CDR3 spells CASSPARGARETQYF. CDR3 DNA sequence: TGTGCCAGCAGCCCCGCTAGAGGGGCTCGAGAGACCCAGTACTTC. The rearrangement uses TRBV13 and TRBJ2-5; D tentatively fits TRBD1 or TRBD2 (5 bases each). With 5 bases removed from V and 4 bases from J, the gap between germline ends came to 17 bases. The CDR3 has 15 amino acids. The germline V gene has CDR1 PRHDT and CDR2 FYEKMQ (reference sequence).

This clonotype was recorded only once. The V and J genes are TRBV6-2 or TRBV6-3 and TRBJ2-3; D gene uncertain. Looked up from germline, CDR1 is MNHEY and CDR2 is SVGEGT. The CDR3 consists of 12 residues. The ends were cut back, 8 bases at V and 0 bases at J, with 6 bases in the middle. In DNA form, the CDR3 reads TGTGCCAGCGGGATCAGCACAGATACGCAGTATTTT. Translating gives CASGISTDTQYF.